The 30 T cell receptor beta chains below come from one sample, sequenced in a study of CD8+ T cells in alopecia areata. Extracted from the samples, RNA was reverse transcribed into cDNA to serve as the sequencing template. The table came from immunoSEQ multiplex PCR; TCRdb's copy has only in-frame clones and leaves some out. The data hold more than 200,000 clones, with about 64% observed a single time. Treatment of the sample: oral pan-JAK inhibitor, 5-10 mg twice daily. The material was CD4+ T cells sorted from blood, obtained at week 4, from a patient treated with tofacitinib. These TCRs come from a human donor with alopecia areata.

The chain carries TRBV14 and TRBJ1-2, with a possible D match to TRBD1 (5 bases). Germline CDR1 is SGHDN and CDR2 is FVKESK. Trimming removed 6 bases from V and 0 bases from J, with 11 bases in between. This CDR3 comprises 14 residues. The CDR3 DNA reads TGTGCCAGCAGTCAACAGGCCTCTAACTATGGCTACACCTTC. Its translation: CASSQQASNYGYTF. Complete variable domain (other parts from reference TRBV14 and TRBJ1-2): EAGVTQFPSHSVIEKGQTVTLRCDPISGHDNLYWYRRVMGKEIKFLLHFVKESKQDESGMPNNRFLAERTGGTYSTLKVQPAELEDSGVYFCASSQQASNYGYTFGSGTRLTVV.

CDR3 DNA: TGTGCCAGCAGCTTAGTGCCCTCCTACAATGAAAAACTGTTTTTT. This translates into CASSLVPSYNEKLFF. V gene TRBV7-8 combines with J gene TRBJ1-4; D is ambiguous. The CDR3 is 15 amino acids. V lost 1 base to trimming and J lost 5 bases, with 11 bases between them. Germline V CDR1 and CDR2: SGHVS, FQNEAQ.

The rearrangement joins TRBV5-1 to TRBJ2-1; unclear D gene. The CDR3 has 15 amino acids. Trimming took off 0 bases at V and 0 bases at J, with 7 bases between the two ends. The V gene's germline CDR1 is SGHRS and CDR2 YFSETQ. CDR3: CASSLAQSSYNEQFF. Here the CDR3 DNA reads TGCGCCAGCAGCTTGGCACAGAGCTCCTACAATGAGCAGTTCTTC.

A few counts support this clone. The chain has TRBV2 and TRBJ1-5; D remains unclear. CDR1 is SNHLY, CDR2 FYNNEI, per germline. The CDR3 has 14 amino acids. V was cut by 5 bases and J by 6 bases, with 14 bases left in between. As DNA, the CDR3 is TGTGCCAGCAGTCCGACCTCAGCGGGTCAGCCCCAGCATTTT. It translates to CASSPTSAGQPQHF.

The chain links TRBV6-1 to TRBJ1-5; possibly TRBD1 for D (5 bases). The CDR3 sequence is 14 residues long. CDR1 MNHNS and CDR2 SASEGT come from the germline V gene. V gave up 3 bases and J gave up 3 bases, with 9 bases separating them. In DNA, the CDR3 is TGTGCCAGCAGTGAGGAAGGGGCCAATCAGCCCCAGCATTTT. Translation: CASSEEGANQPQHF.

This rearrangement joins TRBV6-6 to TRBJ2-7; D gene unclear. Trimming shortened V by 10 bases and J by 4 bases, and 11 bases separated the two germline ends. From germline, CDR1 is MNHNY and CDR2 SVGAGI (reference sequence). The CDR3 is 11 residues long. The CDR3 region has the DNA TGTGCCATCAGCTCTCATTACGAGCAGTACTTC. This sequence encodes CAISSHYEQYF.

The chain combines TRBV4-3 with TRBJ2-3; D not resolved. Trimming took off 4 bases at V and 6 bases at J, with 11 bases between the two ends. This CDR3 comprises 13 residues. Germline V CDR1 and CDR2: LGHNA, YSLEER. The chain's CDR3 is CASSPSGSDTQYF. In DNA, the CDR3 is TGCGCCAGCAGCCCCTCCGGATCCGATACGCAGTATTTT.

This clone turned up a few times. This rearrangement joins TRBV30 to TRBJ2-6; D is ambiguous. Germline values: CDR1 GTSNPN, CDR2 SVGIG (reference sequence). The length of the CDR3 is 14 residues. V was cut by 2 bases and J by 0 bases, with 5 bases left in between. CDR3 protein: CAWSPNSGANVLTF. CDR3 nucleotides: TGTGCCTGGAGTCCTAACTCTGGGGCCAACGTCCTGACTTTC.

Note on this clone: The sample contains more than one DNA sequence encoding this CDR3. The chain has TRBV5-1 and TRBJ1-2; a weak D match, TRBD1 (6 bases). The CDR3 has 13 amino acids. V was cut by 2 bases and J by 5 bases, with 10 bases left in between. CDR1 is SGHRS, CDR2 YFSETQ, per germline. The CDR3 spells CASSLAGEYGYTF. The CDR3 coding sequence is TGCGCCAGCAGCTTAGCAGGGGAGTATGGCTACACCTTC.

This sequence joins TRBV29-1 and TRBJ2-7; 7 bases line up with TRBD1. The CDR3 spans 14 residues. Losses at the gene ends were 7 bases for V and 2 bases for J; bases not matched to a gene: 11. The V gene's germline CDR1 is SQVTM and CDR2 ANQGSEA. This CDR3 reads CSAVTGFGAYEQYF. The CDR3 bases are TGCAGCGCAGTGACAGGGTTCGGCGCCTACGAGCAGTACTTC.

CDR3 sequence: CASMGDSGANVLTF. CDR3 sequence (DNA): TGTGCCAGTATGGGGGACTCTGGGGCCAACGTCCTGACTTTC. The genes are TRBV19 and TRBJ2-6, with D perhaps TRBD1 or TRBD2 (5 bases each). Trimming stripped 7 bases from V and 0 bases from J, with 7 bases between. Germline lookup yields CDR1 LNHDA and CDR2 SQIVND (reference sequence). The CDR3 is 14 amino acids. Together with reference TRBV19 and TRBJ2-6, the CDR3 gives the full variable domain: DGGITQSPKYLFRKEGQNVTLSCEQNLNHDAMYWYRQDPGQGLRLIYYSQIVNDFQKGDIAEGYSVSREKKESFPLTVTSAQKNPTAFYLCASMGDSGANVLTFGAGSRLTVL.

The CDR3 DNA is TGCAGCGTTGGCAGACCTCTCACAGATACGCAGTATTTT. Residues: CSVGRPLTDTQYF. This chain joins TRBV29-1 and TRBJ2-3, with D unresolved. In germline, CDR1 is SQVTM, CDR2 ANQGSEA. This CDR3 region has 13 residues. Trimming removed 4 bases from V and 2 bases from J, with 10 bases in between.

This clone was seen just once. This chain uses TRBV29-1 with TRBJ1-5; 10 positions agree with TRBD1. Per the germline V gene, CDR1 is SQVTM and CDR2 is ANQGSEA. This CDR3 has 13 amino acids. V lost 4 bases and J lost 5; bases outside the gene matches: 2. CDR3 in amino acids: CSVGQGADQPQHF. The CDR3 region has the DNA TGCAGCGTTGGACAGGGGGCAGATCAGCCCCAGCATTTT.

V usage is TRBV4-1 and J usage is TRBJ2-7; 7 bases fit TRBD2. The V segment lost 1 base and the J segment 3 bases; nucleotides outside the gene matches: 12. The CDR3 extends over 17 amino acids. CDR1 is MGHRA and CDR2 is YSYEKL in the germline V gene. For the CDR3, the DNA is TGCGCCAGCAGCCAAGCGCCTAGCGGAGTGCGGGTCTACGAGCAGTACTTC. Residues: CASSQAPSGVRVYEQYF.

J is TRBJ2-5 and V is TRBV5-1, with 12 bases that match TRBD1. Trimming removed 3 bases from V and 5 bases from J; junction bases left unmatched: 8. The CDR3 extends over 16 amino acids. Germline CDR1 SGHRS, CDR2 YFSETQ. The CDR3 DNA sequence: TGCGCCAGCAGCTCAGCCGGGACAGGGGGCAGTGAGACCCAGTACTTC. It encodes CASSSAGTGGSETQYF.

This chain links TRBV7-2 with TRBJ1-5; no reliable D call. V was clipped by 5 bases and J by 3 bases, with 11 bases between them. CDR1 and CDR2 (germline): SGHTA, FQGNSA. This CDR3 spans 14 amino acids. The CDR3 is CASSPAGINQPQHF. The DNA of the CDR3 is TGTGCCAGCAGCCCGGCGGGGATCAATCAGCCCCAGCATTTT.

On this clone: Other nucleotide sequences in the sample specify the same CDR3. This chain uses TRBV30 with TRBJ1-2; D perhaps matches TRBD1 (5 bases). V lost 0 bases and J 2 bases, leaving 7 bases between the germline ends. Germline lookup yields CDR1 GTSNPN and CDR2 SVGIG (reference sequence). The CDR3 runs to 13 residues. CDR3 loop: CAWSVAGNYGYTF. For the CDR3, the DNA is TGTGCCTGGAGTGTCGCAGGGAACTATGGCTACACCTTC.

V gene TRBV18 combines with J gene TRBJ1-2; 7 bases align to TRBD1. V shed 5 bases, J shed 1 base, and the junction held 4 bases outside the gene matches. This CDR3 region has 14 residues. Looked up from germline, CDR1 is KGHSH and CDR2 is LQKENI. CDR3 region: CASSSGQDNYGYTF. In nucleotides, the CDR3 is TGTGCCAGCTCATCCGGACAGGATAACTATGGCTACACCTTC.

There are a few counts of this clone. This chain uses TRBV10-3 with TRBJ1-2, with D unclear. Germline CDR1 ENHRY, CDR2 SYGVKD. The CDR3 spans 14 residues. V lost 7 bases and J 2 bases, leaving 14 bases between the germline ends. The CDR3 protein is CAITDRTMNYGYTF. The CDR3 DNA reads TGTGCCATCACCGATAGGACCATGAACTATGGCTACACCTTC.

The V and J genes are TRBV7-2 and TRBJ2-3; no definite D call. CDR1 is SGHTA, CDR2 FQGNSA, per germline. Between the trimmed V and J ends, which lost 5 bases and 3 bases, there was a span of 15 bases. The CDR3 runs 15 residues. CDR3 loop: CASSPDGYTTDTQYF. Here the CDR3 DNA reads TGTGCCAGCAGCCCCGACGGATACACGACAGATACGCAGTATTTT.

The rearrangement joins TRBV5-6 to TRBJ2-5; 7 bases are shared with TRBD1. Germline trimming cut 4 bases from V and 3 bases from J; bases unmatched to any gene: 6. This CDR3 comprises 14 residues. The V gene's germline CDR1 is SGHDT and CDR2 YYEEEE. The CDR3: CASSLRQGEETQYF. The DNA of the CDR3 is TGTGCCAGCAGCCTGCGACAGGGAGAAGAGACCCAGTACTTC.

This chain links TRBV6-5 with TRBJ2-7; D is unresolved. V lost 0 bases and J 4 bases, leaving 13 bases between the germline ends. The CDR3 spans 15 residues. CDR1 is MNHEY and CDR2 is SVGAGI in the germline V gene. CDR3 bases: TGTGCCAGCAGTTACTCTGGAGTCGGTTTATACGAGCAGTACTTC. Translated: CASSYSGVGLYEQYF.

This clone showed up just a few times. The V and J genes are TRBV5-6 and TRBJ1-2, with D perhaps TRBD1 (5 bases). The CDR3 contains 14 residues. Germline V gene data show CDR1 as SGHDT and CDR2 as YYEEEE. Between the trimmed V and J ends, which lost 4 bases and 2 bases, there was a span of 12 bases. The CDR3, as DNA: TGTGCCAGCAGCATCTACCCAGGGAACTATGGCTACACCTTC. As protein: CASSIYPGNYGYTF.

The J gene is TRBJ1-2, the V gene TRBV7-2; no clear D gene. Germline loops: CDR1 SGHTA, CDR2 FQGNSA. The V end lost 4 bases, the J end lost 8 bases, and 11 bases lay between the germline ends. The CDR3 consists of 12 residues. This CDR3 reads CASSSSRVGYTF. The DNA of the CDR3 is TGTGCCAGCAGCTCCTCGAGGGTCGGCTACACCTTC.

The V gene is TRBV2, the J gene TRBJ2-3; D unresolved. V lost 7 bases and J 3 bases, leaving 5 bases between the germline ends. CDR3 length: 11 residues. Germline-derived CDR1 and CDR2 are SNHLY and FYNNEI. CDR3 protein: CASMSTDTQYF. Here the CDR3 DNA reads TGTGCCAGCATGTCGACAGATACGCAGTATTTT.

The chain couples TRBV14 to TRBJ2-4; possibly TRBD2 for D (5 bases). The germline V gene has CDR1 SGHDN and CDR2 FVKESK. This CDR3 has 14 amino acids. Trimming removed 1 base at V and 6 bases at J, with 10 bases between. CDR3 in amino acids: CASSQGRLANIQYF. CDR3 in DNA: TGTGCCAGCAGCCAAGGCAGGCTAGCAAACATTCAGTACTTC.

The chain links TRBV18 to TRBJ2-1; D gene uncertain. The CDR3 extends over 12 amino acids. Trimming took 2 bases from V and 8 from J, leaving 7 bases between them. In germline, CDR1 is KGHSH, CDR2 LQKENI. CDR3 in amino acids: CASSPGNHEQFF. The DNA of the CDR3 is TGTGCCAGCTCACCAGGGAACCATGAGCAGTTCTTC.

The V call is TRBV6-5, the J call TRBJ1-2; 8 bases fit TRBD1. The CDR3 length is 15 residues. Trimming removed 4 bases from V and 2 bases from J; junction bases left unmatched: 6. CDR1 MNHEY and CDR2 SVGAGI come from the germline V gene. The CDR3 here is CASSWGPGGNYGYTF. The CDR3, as DNA: TGTGCCAGCAGTTGGGGGCCAGGGGGCAACTATGGCTACACCTTC.

This sequence joins TRBV2 and TRBJ1-2; D is uncertain. This CDR3 is 13 amino acids long. Germline lookup yields CDR1 SNHLY and CDR2 FYNNEI. The V end was cut by 6 bases, the J end by 0 bases, with 8 bases between. The CDR3 loop is CASRQSPNYGYTF. CDR3 sequence (DNA): TGTGCCAGCAGACAGAGCCCTAACTATGGCTACACCTTC.

The V gene is TRBV5-1, the J gene TRBJ2-3, with 12 bases matching TRBD2. The CDR3 consists of 18 residues. Losses at the gene ends were 0 bases for V and 1 base for J; bases not matched to a gene: 6. Germline V gene data show CDR1 as SGHRS and CDR2 as YFSETQ. As DNA, the CDR3 is TGCGCCAGCAGCTTGGGAGTGACTAGCGGGGGTGGCACAGATACGCAGTATTTT. Translation gives CASSLGVTSGGGTDTQYF.